The clone carrying this TCR beta chain was recorded a few times. Its antigen remains unidentified. The record originates from a study of lymphopenia after photon versus proton radiotherapy. General study findings and limits: Larger post-nadir TCR diversity loss correlated inversely with survival in deceased patients.

The CDR3 covers 14 residues. V dropped 3 bases and J dropped 7; count of bases not matched to a gene: 9. Germline V gene data show CDR1 as SGHRS and CDR2 as YFSETQ. Sequencing was performed with immunoSEQ multiplex PCR; in TCRdb, only in-frame clones are kept and a portion is missing. The data contain 22,000 or so clones, roughly 91% of them singletons. This sequence originates from a woman in her seventies with pancreatic cancer. Some clones in this sample may be carry-over from other donors' samples. This chain uses TRBV5-1 with TRBJ1-1; TRBD1 aligns across 7 bases. Sample: peripheral blood, taken from a patient treated with proton-based radiotherapy. For the CDR3, the DNA is TGCGCCAGCAGCTCGGGGACAGTGAGTGGTGAAGCTTTCTTT. Its protein product is CASSSGTVSGEAFF.